This T cell receptor (beta chain) was captured by sequencing in a study of CXCR3-negative and CXCR3-positive naive CD8 T cells. cDNA libraries for TRB were generated by 5' RACE incorporating UMI labels. TCRdb reprocessed the 5' RACE reads and keeps a single row for each CDR3 protein, giving no DNA. This repertoire comprises some 48,000 distinct CDR3 sequences; its ten largest clones make up 2% to 2.5%. Of note for this clonotype: Its matching antigen is unknown.

This CDR3 has 14 amino acids. Study-wide results and caveats: Much lower diversity was found in memory CD8+ cells, while both naive subsets had comparably high diversity.

The V gene is TRBV12-3 or TRBV12-4, the J gene TRBJ1-5; TCRdb indicates TRBD1, and absent DNA this call remains unverified. Source material: naive CXCR3- CD8+ T cells from blood. Subset denoted: CD45RO-CCR7+CD27+CD95- naive CD8+ T cells lacking CXCR3 (TNR3-). This TCR came from a human donor in good health. Some clones in this sample may be carry-over from other donors' samples. Here the CDR3 reads CASSPDRINQPQHF.